This TCR beta chain is drawn from a study of Graves' ophthalmopathy and Graves' hyperthyroidism. CDR3 regions of TCR beta were amplified from RNA transcripts. The first round was an RT-PCR with HTBI primers, and the second round was a multiplex PCR. TCRdb used MiXCR to reprocess the multiplex PCR reads, holding one entry per CDR3 protein. The data show approximately 210,000 distinct CDR3 sequences, under 30% seen once. In its sample, this clonotype was seen many times. Germline loops: CDR1 MDHEN, CDR2 SYDVKM. The CDR3 consists of 14 residues. J lost 7 bases, V lost 5 bases, and 10 bases had no gene match.

The receptor comes from a man in his forties or fifties with Graves' ophthalmopathy. Sequencing used peripheral blood. The chain joins TRBV28 to TRBJ2-7, with 8 bases that match TRBD1. The CDR3 DNA reads as TGTGCCAGCAGTACACGGACAGGGATGGAGGAGCAGTACTTC. Translated: CASSTRTGMEEQYF.